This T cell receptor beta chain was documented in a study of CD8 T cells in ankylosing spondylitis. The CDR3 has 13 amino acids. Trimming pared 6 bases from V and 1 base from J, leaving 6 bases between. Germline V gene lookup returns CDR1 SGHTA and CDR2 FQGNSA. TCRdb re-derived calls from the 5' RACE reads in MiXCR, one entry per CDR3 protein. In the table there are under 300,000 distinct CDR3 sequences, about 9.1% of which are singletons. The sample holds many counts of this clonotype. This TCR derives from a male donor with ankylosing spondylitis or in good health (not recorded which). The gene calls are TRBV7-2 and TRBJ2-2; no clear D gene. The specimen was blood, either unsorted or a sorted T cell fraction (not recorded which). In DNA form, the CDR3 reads TGTGCCAGCAGGTTCATGAACACCGGGGAGCTGTTTTTT. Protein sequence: CASRFMNTGELFF.